These 22 T cell receptor beta chains were sequenced from one sample in a study of vaccination effects on CD4 cells after COVID-19. Clones were read by immunoSEQ multiplex PCR, and TCRdb kept only the in-frame ones, dropping some. The table records tens of thousands of clones, roughly four fifths of them present only once. Antigens for these TCRs are unknown. Sequencing in the ViraFEST assay came after antigen-specific CD4+ T cells had been expanded with viral peptide pools, which were used to stimulate PBMC. Researchers isolated CD4+ T cells once approximately ten days of culture had elapsed. Negative nucleocapsid antibody tests before and after vaccination confirmed no previous SARS-CoV-2 infection. The sample consisted of CD4+ T cells from PBMCs cultured with HCoV-NL63 spike peptides, taken before COVID-19 vaccination. Source of these receptors: a human donor who received a COVID-19 vaccine.

The chain uses TRBV12-3 or TRBV12-4 and TRBJ1-1; D remains ambiguous. The CDR3 has 13 amino acids. V lost 3 bases and J 6 bases, leaving 11 bases between the germline ends. The CDR3 reads CASSFSVVAEAFF. The CDR3, as DNA: TGTGCCAGCAGTTTTAGCGTGGTAGCTGAAGCTTTCTTT.

CDR3: CASRRRQNTEAFF. In DNA form, the CDR3 reads TGTGCCAGCAGGCGCAGACAGAACACTGAAGCTTTCTTT. This sequence joins TRBV2 and TRBJ1-1; D gene unclear. The CDR3 consists of 13 residues. V was shortened by 6 bases and J by 1 base, with 9 bases between the two germline ends. CDR1 is SNHLY, CDR2 FYNNEI, per germline.

The gene calls are TRBV5-1 and TRBJ2-5; 7 nucleotides line up with TRBD1. V gave up 4 bases and J gave up 2 bases; unmatched junction bases: 8. CDR1 and CDR2 (germline): SGHRS, YFSETQ. This CDR3 has 15 residues. The CDR3 region has the DNA TGCGCCAGCAGCAAGACAGGGTTGGGTCAAGAGACCCAGTACTTC. Its protein is CASSKTGLGQETQYF.

The chain employs TRBV3-1 (or the pseudogene TRBV3-2) and TRBJ2-2; D is uncertain. From germline, CDR1 is LGHDT and CDR2 YNNKEL (reference sequence). CDR3 length: 12 amino acids. V shed 7 bases and J shed 6 bases, with 9 bases lying between them. Here the CDR3 DNA reads TGTGCCAGCAACTTTTCCCCCGGGGAGCTGTTTTTT. Its translation: CASNFSPGELFF.

This clone was detected only a few times. The rearrangement links TRBV5-4 to TRBJ2-2; D is possibly TRBD2 (6 bases). V lost 5 bases, J lost 4 bases, and 12 bases lay in between. Germline V gene data show CDR1 as SGHNT and CDR2 as YYREEE (reference sequence). The CDR3 loop spans 14 amino acids. The CDR3 DNA follows: TGTGCCAGCAGTTCTGCGCGGGGCACCGGGGAGCTGTTTTTT. Protein product: CASSSARGTGELFF.

The chain has TRBV19 and TRBJ2-1, with 12 bases identical to TRBD2. Trimming at V came to 4 bases and at J to 4 bases, leaving 11 bases not matched to a gene. This CDR3 has 18 residues. Germline loops: CDR1 LNHDA, CDR2 SQIVND (reference sequence). CDR3 sequence (DNA): TGTGCCAGTAGTAAAGGAAGGGAACTAGCGGGGGGATACAATGAGCAGTTCTTC. The encoded protein is CASSKGRELAGGYNEQFF.

This chain joins TRBV7-9 and TRBJ2-2; either TRBD1 or TRBD2 may supply D (5 bases each). This CDR3 spans 15 amino acids. V gave up 5 bases and J gave up 2 bases, with 12 bases separating them. Germline V CDR1 and CDR2: SEHNR, FQNEAQ (reference sequence). The CDR3 loop reads CASSPGATNTGELFF. CDR3 DNA: TGTGCCAGCAGCCCCGGGGCAACTAACACCGGGGAGCTGTTTTTT.

Only one count was recorded for this clone. This chain uses TRBV7-2 with TRBJ2-1; 7 bases are a match to TRBD2. CDR3 length equals 15 residues. Germline assignment: CDR1 SGHTA and CDR2 FQGNSA. Unmatched junction bases numbered 4, after V lost 5 bases and J lost 0 bases. The CDR3 DNA sequence: TGTGCCAGCAGCCCCAGCGGGGCCTCCTACAATGAGCAGTTCTTC. Protein product: CASSPSGASYNEQFF.

This sequence joins TRBV9 and TRBJ1-6, with 7 bases that match TRBD1. The V gene end was trimmed by 4 bases and the J gene end by 8 bases; junction bases not matched to a gene: 6. CDR1 and CDR2 (germline): SGDLS, YYNGEE. The CDR3 spans 14 residues. The CDR3 spells CASSPQGGDSPLHF. Written as DNA, the CDR3 is TGTGCCAGCAGCCCCCAGGGGGGGGATTCACCCCTCCACTTT.

The chain has TRBV5-5 and TRBJ2-1; D gene unclear. CDR3 length equals 17 residues. V was shortened by 0 bases and J by 0 bases, with 13 bases between the two germline ends. Per germline, CDR1 SGHKS and CDR2 YYEKEE (reference sequence). CDR3 amino acids: CASSLAPTLSSYNEQFF. For the CDR3, the DNA is TGTGCCAGCAGCTTGGCCCCGACCCTGAGCTCCTACAATGAGCAGTTCTTC.

The CDR3 bases are TGTGCCAGCGAGTTTGACGGTACTGAAGCTTTCTTT. This codes for CASEFDGTEAFF. The rearrangement uses TRBV2 and TRBJ1-1, with D unresolved. Per germline, CDR1 SNHLY and CDR2 FYNNEI. Trimming stripped 8 bases from V and 5 bases from J, with 12 bases between. The CDR3 runs to 12 residues.

This clone was observed a few times. The chain carries TRBV6-5 and TRBJ1-3; no clear D. Trimming removed 0 bases from V and 3 bases from J, with 12 bases in between. This CDR3 has 16 amino acids. CDR1 and CDR2 (germline): MNHEY, SVGAGI. The CDR3 region is CASSYSNLGIGNTIYF. CDR3 DNA: TGTGCCAGCAGTTACTCGAATTTAGGGATTGGAAACACCATATATTTT.

The rearrangement joins TRBV12-3 or TRBV12-4 to TRBJ1-5; D perhaps matches TRBD1 (5 bases). Trimming left V 2 bases short and J 5 bases short, with 7 bases between. The CDR3 spans 13 residues. CDR3 sequence: CASSLRGDQPQHF. The CDR3 region has the DNA TGTGCCAGCAGTTTAAGGGGAGATCAGCCCCAGCATTTT.

CDR3 loop: CASSDGGTGDYEQYV. DNA of the CDR3: TGTGCCAGCAGTGATGGAGGGACAGGGGACTACGAGCAGTACGTC. J is TRBJ2-7 and V is TRBV2, with 10 bases that match TRBD1. Germline V gives CDR1 SNHLY, CDR2 FYNNEI. The CDR3 is 15 residues long. With 3 bases clipped from V and 3 bases from J, the junction kept 5 bases outside the gene matches.

A single count supports this clone. This chain connects TRBV2 to TRBJ2-3; 15 bases match TRBD2. The CDR3 contains 16 residues. Germline V gene lookup returns CDR1 SNHLY and CDR2 FYNNEI. V lost 4 bases to trimming and J lost 3 bases; unmatched junction nucleotides: 2. CDR3 residues: CASSVGLAGGTDTQYF. The CDR3, as DNA: TGTGCCAGCAGTGTCGGACTAGCGGGGGGGACAGATACGCAGTATTTT.

This clone has only one observation. The chain recombines TRBV7-8 with TRBJ2-5; no clear D. The length of the CDR3 is 17 residues. Between the trimmed V and J ends, which lost 1 base and 2 bases, there was a span of 17 bases. Germline values: CDR1 SGHVS, CDR2 FQNEAQ. The CDR3 sequence: CASSLVQRAGTQETQYF. The CDR3, as DNA: TGTGCCAGCAGCTTAGTTCAACGGGCAGGCACTCAAGAGACCCAGTACTTC.

In its sample, this clone was seen a few times. This chain links TRBV3-1 (or the pseudogene TRBV3-2) with TRBJ1-1; 8 bases are a match to TRBD1. Germline-derived CDR1 and CDR2 are LGHDT and YNNKEL (reference sequence). J lost 4 bases, V lost 4 bases, and 5 bases had no gene match. The CDR3 totals 14 residues. CDR3 loop: CASSRQGLSTEAFF. In DNA, the CDR3 is TGTGCCAGCAGCCGACAGGGGTTGAGCACTGAAGCTTTCTTT.

J is TRBJ2-1 and V is TRBV4-1, with 10 positions matching TRBD1. Germline assignment: CDR1 MGHRA and CDR2 YSYEKL. Germline trimming cut 1 base from V and 8 bases from J; bases unmatched to any gene: 11. This CDR3 is 17 amino acids long. CDR3 residues: CASSQVFAGQGVDEQFF. CDR3 nucleotide sequence: TGCGCCAGCAGCCAAGTATTCGCAGGACAGGGGGTCGATGAGCAGTTCTTC.

The V call is TRBV28, the J call TRBJ2-3; 7 bases map to TRBD1. The germline V gene has CDR1 MDHEN and CDR2 SYDVKM. Trimming at V came to 6 bases and at J to 2 bases, leaving 8 bases not matched to a gene. The CDR3 spans 15 residues. The DNA of the CDR3 is TGTGCCAGCAGCCCCCCGGGACAGCTCACAGATACGCAGTATTTT. Its translation is CASSPPGQLTDTQYF.

The V and J genes are TRBV5-1 and TRBJ2-3; possibly TRBD2 for D (5 bases). V lost 5 bases, J lost 1 base, and 17 bases lay in between. Germline V gene lookup returns CDR1 SGHRS and CDR2 YFSETQ. This CDR3 has 16 amino acids. CDR3 loop: CASRTTGTRGTDTQYF. The CDR3 bases are TGCGCCAGCAGAACAACGGGAACTAGAGGCACAGATACGCAGTATTTT.

The V and J genes are TRBV5-1 and TRBJ2-3; no definite D call. The CDR3 is 14 residues long. Trimming stripped 1 base from V and 0 bases from J, with 6 bases between. The V gene's germline CDR1 is SGHRS and CDR2 YFSETQ. CDR3 sequence: CASSLLASTDTQYF. CDR3 nucleotide sequence: TGCGCCAGCAGCTTGTTAGCTAGCACAGATACGCAGTATTTT.

The chain has TRBV7-3 and TRBJ2-7; tentatively, D is TRBD2 (5 bases). V shed 6 bases and J shed 6 bases, with 12 bases lying between them. The CDR3 contains 12 residues. CDR1 is SGHTA, CDR2 FQGTGA, per germline. In DNA form, the CDR3 reads TGTGCCAGCAGTTGGGGAGTGCCCGAGCAGTACGTC. Its translation: CASSWGVPEQYV.